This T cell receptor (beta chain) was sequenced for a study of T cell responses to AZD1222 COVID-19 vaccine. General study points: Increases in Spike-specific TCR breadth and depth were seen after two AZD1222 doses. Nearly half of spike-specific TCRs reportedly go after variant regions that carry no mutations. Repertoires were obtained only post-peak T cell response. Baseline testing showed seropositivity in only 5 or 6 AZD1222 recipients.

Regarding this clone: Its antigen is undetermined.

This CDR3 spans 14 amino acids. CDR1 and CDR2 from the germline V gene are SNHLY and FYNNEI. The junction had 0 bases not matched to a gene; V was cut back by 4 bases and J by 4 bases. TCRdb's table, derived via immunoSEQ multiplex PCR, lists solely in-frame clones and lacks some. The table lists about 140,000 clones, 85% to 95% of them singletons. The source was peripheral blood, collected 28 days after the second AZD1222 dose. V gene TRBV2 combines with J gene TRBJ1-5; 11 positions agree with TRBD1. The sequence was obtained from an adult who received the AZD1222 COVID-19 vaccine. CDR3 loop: CASSGDRGNQPQHF. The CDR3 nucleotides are TGTGCCAGCAGTGGGGACAGGGGGAATCAGCCCCAGCATTTT.